This T cell receptor beta chain is from a study of cytomegalovirus exposure and HLA in healthy donors. To note about this clone: No antigen is known for it.

Study-level findings and limits: CMV antigen specificity of three CMV-associated chains was confirmed in vitro. Some V segments could not be told apart, so they were left out, TRBV6-2 and TRBV6-3 among them.

Use of 60 Vbeta and 13 Jbeta primers characterized the PCR. Repertoires were generated with immunoSEQ multiplex PCR, while TCRdb's copy carries only in-frame clones and drops some. The ten most abundant clones cover approximately 6% of a sample with just under 90,000 clones. Trimming took off 2 bases at V and 3 bases at J, with 11 bases between the two ends. The germline gives CDR1 WSHSY, CDR2 SAAADI. CDR3 length equals 15 residues. The sequencing sample was made of PBMCs. The rearrangement joins TRBV10-2 to TRBJ2-1; weak D call: TRBD2 (6 bases). This clonotype was obtained from a girl aged 5-17 years in good health and CMV-seropositive. Written as DNA, the CDR3 is TGCGCCAGCAGTGAGATAGCGGATGACTACAATGAGCAGTTCTTC. This codes for CASSEIADDYNEQFF.